This TCR beta chain was observed in a study of Ad26.COV2.S vaccination and SARS-CoV-2 variants. The treatment was: some 20 received Ad26.COV2.S at low or high dose, single or two shots; roughly five received placebo; per-sample allocation not given. Samples came from day 63 after the first vaccine or placebo injection. The CDR3 spans 14 residues. Germline CDR1 reads LGHDT; CDR2 reads YNNKEL (reference sequence). The germline V and J ends were trimmed by 3 bases and 9 bases, with 17 bases remaining between them. Produced via immunoSEQ multiplex PCR; TCRdb's table is partial and in-frame only. The sample holds roughly 700,000 clones, more than 70% seen once.

This TCR was recovered from a person aged 18-60 years who received the Ad26.COV2.S COVID-19 vaccine or a placebo. Material: peripheral blood, obtained in a trial of Ad26.COV2.S vaccine versus placebo. The gene calls are TRBV3-1 (or the pseudogene TRBV3-2) and TRBJ2-5, with D tentatively TRBD2 (6 bases). The CDR3 sequence: CASSQGDWRWAQYF. The CDR3 nucleotides are TGTGCCAGCAGCCAGGGGGACTGGCGCTGGGCCCAGTACTTC.